The present TCR beta chain was sequenced within a study of blood T cell repertoires in COVID-19 (dated by TCRdb to the early 2020s). Turning to the overall study: Samples covering the acute and convalescent phases of COVID-19 were provided by collaborators in the United States, Italy and Spain. The samples were drawn from two sources: the first 160 participants of the ongoing ImmuneRACE study, and fewer than 1,500 subjects contributed by 6 global collaborators. The prospective study material was composed of cDNA or gDNA derived from T cells, B-cell-depleted T cells, or PBMCs. HLA class I and class II types, where available, came from metadata supplied by the sample provider rather than from assay-based typing. A de-identified subject ID, COVID-19 status, age in years and sex were almost always included in the sample metadata. Deeply sampled blood TCRbeta repertoires from subjects exposed to, actively infected with, or recovered from COVID-19 were included in the dataset. The repertoires were released in a freely available public database meant as a resource for research on the immune response to SARS-CoV-2. The study at large found these results: The amount of clinical and demographic metadata varied by source and participant and was provided uncurated.

Worth noting for this clone: Its target antigen remains unknown. Base qualities are not at hand, and no much larger clone is one base apart.

The germline V gene sets CDR1 to SNHLY and CDR2 to FYNNEI. The CDR3 holds 12 amino acids from the cysteine to the phenylalanine. CDR3 DNA is the only sequence kept; it has 36 bases, read in frame from the first base. Trimming removed 6 bases from V and 5 bases from J, leaving 11 bases between the germline ends. TCRbeta CDR3 regions were amplified from genomic DNA using the immunoSEQ Assay, a bias-controlled multiplex PCR. Per the authors' processing: Within the assay, amplification of reference gene primers was used to estimate how many nucleated cells each sample contained. Sequence reads were collapsed and filtered to measure the absolute abundance of every unique TCRbeta CDR3 rearrangement. Productive Simpson clonality was computed per sample as the square root of Simpson's diversity index over productive rearrangements. The table was pulled from immuneACCESS by TCRdb, which kept in-frame rearrangements only. Such tables lose some clones; where checked, under half of the loss comes from unresolved V genes, and the rest has no known cause. V and J calls and clone size are those listed in that table; D and trimming were worked out from the DNA. The sample records about 140,000 clones, about 80% of which are singletons. The top ten hold over 7% of the sample.

Each collaborating institution followed its own protocols to collect whole blood in K2EDTA tubes. For TCRbeta analysis, collaborators shipped samples as frozen whole blood, isolated PBMCs, or DNA extracted from either of those sample types. The chain is encoded by TRBV2 joined to TRBJ2-7; matching of 6 bases hints at TRBD2 as the D gene. The specimen was peripheral blood. This clonotype was obtained from a human donor in a cohort sampled during active COVID-19. The CDR3 protein sequence reads: CASRALANEQYF. The bases are TGTGCCAGCAGGGCACTAGCCAACGAGCAGTACTTC.